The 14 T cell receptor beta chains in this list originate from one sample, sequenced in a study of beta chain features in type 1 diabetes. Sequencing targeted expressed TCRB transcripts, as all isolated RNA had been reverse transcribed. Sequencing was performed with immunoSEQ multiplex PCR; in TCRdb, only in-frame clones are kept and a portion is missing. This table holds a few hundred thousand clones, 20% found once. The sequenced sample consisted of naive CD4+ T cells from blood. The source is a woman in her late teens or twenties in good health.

For the CDR3, the DNA is TGTGCCAGCAATGAGGGGGCCTTAGATACGCAGTATTTT. Protein: CASNEGALDTQYF. J is TRBJ2-3 and V is TRBV25-1; 7 bases fit TRBD1. CDR1 MGHDK and CDR2 SYGVNS come from the germline V gene. The length of the CDR3 is 13 residues. V trimming: 7 bases; J trimming: 5 bases; junction bases outside the gene matches: 6.

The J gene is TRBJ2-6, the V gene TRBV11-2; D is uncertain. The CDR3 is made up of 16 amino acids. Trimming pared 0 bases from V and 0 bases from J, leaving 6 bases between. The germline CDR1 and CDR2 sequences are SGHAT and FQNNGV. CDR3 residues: CASSLDLSSGANVLTF. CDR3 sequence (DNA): TGTGCCAGCAGCTTAGATTTGAGCTCTGGGGCCAACGTCCTGACTTTC. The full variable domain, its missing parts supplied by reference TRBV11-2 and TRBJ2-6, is EAGVAQSPRYKIIEKRQSVAFWCNPISGHATLYWYQQILGQGPKLLIQFQNNGVVDDSQLPKDRFSAERLKGVDSTLKIQPAKLEDSAVYLCASSLDLSSGANVLTFGAGSRLTVL.

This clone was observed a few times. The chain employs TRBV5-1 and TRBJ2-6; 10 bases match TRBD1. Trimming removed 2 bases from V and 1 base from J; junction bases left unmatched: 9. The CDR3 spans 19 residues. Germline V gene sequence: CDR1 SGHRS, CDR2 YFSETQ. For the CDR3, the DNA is TGCGCCAGCAGCTTCAAAACCGGGACAGGGGTATCTGGGGCCAACGTCCTGACTTTC. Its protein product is CASSFKTGTGVSGANVLTF.

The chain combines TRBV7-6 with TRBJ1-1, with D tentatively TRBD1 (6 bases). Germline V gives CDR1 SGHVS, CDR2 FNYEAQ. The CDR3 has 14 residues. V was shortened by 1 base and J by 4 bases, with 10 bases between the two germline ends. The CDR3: CASSLGTGTTEAFF. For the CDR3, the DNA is TGTGCCAGCAGCTTAGGTACAGGGACCACTGAAGCTTTCTTT. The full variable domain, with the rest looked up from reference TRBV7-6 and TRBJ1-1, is GAGVSQSPRYKVTKRGQDVALRCDPISGHVSLYWYRQALGQGPEFLTYFNYEAQQDKSGLPNDRFSAERPEGSISTLTIQRTEQRDSAMYRCASSLGTGTTEAFFGQGTRLTVV.

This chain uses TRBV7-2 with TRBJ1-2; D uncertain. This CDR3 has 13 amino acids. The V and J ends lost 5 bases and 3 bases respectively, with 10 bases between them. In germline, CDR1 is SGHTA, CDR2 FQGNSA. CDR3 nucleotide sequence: TGTGCCAGCAGCCTCACTCTCGACTATGGCTACACCTTC. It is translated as CASSLTLDYGYTF.

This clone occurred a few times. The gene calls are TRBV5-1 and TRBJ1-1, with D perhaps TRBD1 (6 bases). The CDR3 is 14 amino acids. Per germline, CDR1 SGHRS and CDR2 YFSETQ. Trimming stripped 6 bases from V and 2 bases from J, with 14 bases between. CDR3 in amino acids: CASNSGGLNTEAFF. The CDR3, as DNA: TGCGCCAGCAACTCGGGGGGCCTAAACACTGAAGCTTTCTTT.

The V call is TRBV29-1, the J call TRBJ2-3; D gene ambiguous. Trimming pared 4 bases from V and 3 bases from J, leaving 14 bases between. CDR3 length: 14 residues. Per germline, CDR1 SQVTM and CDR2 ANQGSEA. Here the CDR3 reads CSVAPWADTDTQYF. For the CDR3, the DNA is TGCAGCGTTGCTCCCTGGGCAGATACAGATACGCAGTATTTT.

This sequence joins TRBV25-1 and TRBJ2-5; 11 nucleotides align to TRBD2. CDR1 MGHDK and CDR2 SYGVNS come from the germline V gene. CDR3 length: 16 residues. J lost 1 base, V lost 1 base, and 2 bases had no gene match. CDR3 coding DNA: TGTGCCAGCAGTGAATCGGGACTAGCGGTCCAAGAGACCCAGTACTTC. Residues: CASSESGLAVQETQYF.

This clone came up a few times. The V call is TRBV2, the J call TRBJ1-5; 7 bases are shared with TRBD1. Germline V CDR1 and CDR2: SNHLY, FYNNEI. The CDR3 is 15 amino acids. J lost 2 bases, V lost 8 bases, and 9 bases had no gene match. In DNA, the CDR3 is TGTGCCAGCCAACCCGACAGGGAGGGCAATCAGCCCCAGCATTTT. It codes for CASQPDREGNQPQHF. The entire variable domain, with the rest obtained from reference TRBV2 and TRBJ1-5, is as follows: EPEVTQTPSHQVTQMGQEVILRCVPISNHLYFYWYRQILGQKVEFLVSFYNNEISEKSEIFDDQFSVERPDGSNFTLKIRSTKLEDSAMYFCASQPDREGNQPQHFGDGTRLSIL.

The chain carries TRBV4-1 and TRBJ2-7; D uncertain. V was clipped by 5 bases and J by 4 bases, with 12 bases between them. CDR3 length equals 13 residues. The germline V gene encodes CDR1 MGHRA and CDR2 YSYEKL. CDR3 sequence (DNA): TGCGCCAGCAGCGACTCGGTCGCATACGAGCAGTACTTC. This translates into CASSDSVAYEQYF.

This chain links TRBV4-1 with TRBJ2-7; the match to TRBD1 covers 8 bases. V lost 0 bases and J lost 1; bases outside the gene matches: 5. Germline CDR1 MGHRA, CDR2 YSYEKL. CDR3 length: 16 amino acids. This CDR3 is CASSQEWTGKSYEQYF. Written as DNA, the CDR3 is TGCGCCAGCAGCCAAGAATGGACAGGGAAGTCCTACGAGCAGTACTTC.

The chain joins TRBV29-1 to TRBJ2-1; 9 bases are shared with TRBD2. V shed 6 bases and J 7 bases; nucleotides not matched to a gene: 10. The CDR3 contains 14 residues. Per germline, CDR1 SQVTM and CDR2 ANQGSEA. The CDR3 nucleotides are TGCAGCGTAGATACTAGCGGGCTTCTGAATGAGCAGTTCTTC. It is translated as CSVDTSGLLNEQFF.

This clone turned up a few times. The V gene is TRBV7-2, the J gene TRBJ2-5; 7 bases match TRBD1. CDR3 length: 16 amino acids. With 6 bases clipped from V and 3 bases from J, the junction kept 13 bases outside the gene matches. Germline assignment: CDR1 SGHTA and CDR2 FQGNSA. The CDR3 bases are TGTGCCAGCAGTCTAGGACAGGCGGCTCGGAAAGAGACCCAGTACTTC. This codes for CASSLGQAARKETQYF.

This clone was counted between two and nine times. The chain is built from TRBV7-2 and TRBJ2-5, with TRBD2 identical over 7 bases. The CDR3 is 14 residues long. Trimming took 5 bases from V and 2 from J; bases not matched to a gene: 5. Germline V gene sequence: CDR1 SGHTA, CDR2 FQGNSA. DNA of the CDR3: TGTGCCAGCAGCCTCCGGGACTATCAAGAGACCCAGTACTTC. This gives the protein CASSLRDYQETQYF.